The TCR beta chain under discussion was sequenced for a study of T cell repertoires in cytomegalovirus infection. At the level of the study: From public TCR beta signatures came an indication of both CMV infection and matching HLA type.

This clonotype appeared many times. Its specificity is unknown. The CDR3 sequence is 13 residues long. The ends were cut back, 1 base at V and 9 bases at J, with 12 bases in the middle. Germline assignment: CDR1 SGHTA and CDR2 FQGTGA. Overall study findings and caveats: Identification of carriers of CMV plus the relevant HLA was achieved through cumulative public TCR beta family frequency. The ex vivo response was dominated by HLA-C-restricted CMV-specific TCR beta clonotypes.

MiXCR, applied by TCRdb to the reads, yields one record per CDR3 protein. The sample contains 150,000 to 200,000 distinct CDR3 sequences, roughly 30% of which appear only once. The sequenced sample was PBMCs. This TCR came from a human donor in good health (CMV status not recorded). Some clones in this sample may be carry-over from other donors' samples. This chain uses TRBV7-3 with TRBJ1-1; D remains ambiguous. CDR3 amino acids: CASSLNHRAKAFF. CDR3 sequence (DNA): TGTGCCAGCAGCTTAAATCATCGAGCGAAAGCTTTCTTT.